This entry describes one T cell receptor (beta chain). The data stem from a study of blood T cell repertoires in COVID-19. Study information: The cDNA or gDNA used as material had been derived from T cells, B-cell-depleted T cells, or PBMCs.

Sequencing was performed with immunoSEQ multiplex PCR; in TCRdb, only in-frame clones are kept and a portion is missing. This table holds approximately 300,000 clones, 65% to 85% found once. With 4 bases clipped from V and 5 bases from J, the junction kept 2 bases outside the gene matches. This CDR3 contains 12 residues. Germline CDR1 reads SGDLS; CDR2 reads YYNGEE. The source of this sequence is a woman aged 50 to 60 with acute or convalescent COVID-19. This sequence joins TRBV9 and TRBJ1-1, with 7 bases lining up with TRBD1. Material for sequencing was peripheral blood. CDR3 in DNA: TGTGCCAGCAGCTTGACAGGGACTGAAGCTTTCTTT. Protein sequence: CASSLTGTEAFF.